A selection of T cell receptor beta chains follows, all from one sample in a study of molecular identifiers for immune sequencing clone quantification. TCRdb re-called the PCR reads through MiXCR, storing one row per CDR3 protein. This table has some 590,000 distinct CDR3 sequences, around 25% appearing once. Sequencing was done on a sample of naive CD8+ T cells from blood, with Jurkat cell RNA spiked in. The receptors shown here come from a human donor in good health. Some libraries in this study had Jurkat cell RNA spiked in. CDR3s include the opening cysteine and the closing phenylalanine or tryptophan. Each record gives: V gene, J gene, clone size, CDR3 length, D gene, CDR3 DNA, CDR3 protein. D genes are given only for firm matches. The size of a clone is reported for some rows only, either as once, few or many, or as a class for expanded clones.

TRBV20-1,TRBJ2-5,NA,15,NA,TGCAGTGCTAGAGATACGGGGGGCGGAATGGAGACCCAGTACTTC,CSARDTGGGMETQYF
TRBV6-1,TRBJ1-6,few,12,NA,TGTGCCAGCAATGAAAGCAATTCACCCCTCCACTTT,CASNESNSPLHF
TRBV7-9,TRBJ1-1,NA,13,NA,TGTGCCAGCAGCCAAGTGGGGGGGCGAGAAGCTTTCTTT,CASSQVGGREAFF
TRBV21-1,TRBJ2-5,NA,16,NA,TGTGCCAGCAGCAAAGTAGCCGGGGCAGGGGTAGAGACCCAGTACTTC,CASSKVAGAGVETQYF
TRBV9,TRBJ2-2,NA,14,NA,TGTGCCAGCAGCCCCCAGGGTTCCCCCGCGGAGCTGTTTTTT,CASSPQGSPAELFF
TRBV19,TRBJ2-2,few,19,TRBD2,TGTGCCAGTAGTTCGCGGGGTAGCGGGGGGAGGCTGTACACCGGGGAGCTGTTTTTT,CASSSRGSGGRLYTGELFF
TRBV6-6,TRBJ2-1,NA,16,NA,TGTGCCAGCAGTTACGGGGACACCTTCACTTACAATGAGCAGTTCTTC,CASSYGDTFTYNEQFF
TRBV20-1,TRBJ2-4,NA,16,NA,TGCAGTGCTAAAAATAACAAACGGGCCCTCAAAAACATTCAGTACTTC,CSAKNNKRALKNIQYF
TRBV14,TRBJ2-7,few,15,TRBD1,TGTGCCAGCAGCCAAGACAGGGGGATTGTCGGCGAGCAGTACTTC,CASSQDRGIVGEQYF
TRBV20-1,TRBJ1-2,NA,14,TRBD1,TGCAGTGCTAGAGTACCAGGGGGGTTCAATGGCTACACCTTC,CSARVPGGFNGYTF
TRBV5-6,TRBJ1-2,few,15,NA,TGTGCCAGCAGCTGGGGCACGGGACCTAACTATGGCTACACCTTC,CASSWGTGPNYGYTF
TRBV7-8,TRBJ2-1,many,19,TRBD2,TGTGCCAGCAGCTTCCCATGGAGCGGGGGGGCCCCCGCCTACAATGAGCAGTTCTTC,CASSFPWSGGAPAYNEQFF
TRBV9,TRBJ2-5,NA,13,NA,TGTGCCAGCAGCGTAGTTGGGGAAGAGACCCAGTACTTC,CASSVVGEETQYF
TRBV6-5,TRBJ1-1,few,17,NA,TGTGCCAGCAGTTACTCGAGGAGTGAGTTGGGAAACACTGAAGCTTTCTTT,CASSYSRSELGNTEAFF
TRBV18,TRBJ2-1,few,18,TRBD2,TGTGCCAGCTCACCAGTCTACTTTAGCGGGAGCGGTAGGGATGAGCAGTTCTTC,CASSPVYFSGSGRDEQFF
TRBV2,TRBJ1-5,NA,14,NA,TGTGCCCGCAGGCCACAGGGAGGCAATCAGCCCCAGCATTTT,CARRPQGGNQPQHF
TRBV2,TRBJ1-4,NA,14,TRBD1,TGTGCCAGCAGTGATCAGGGGGCCTATGAAAAACTGTTTTTT,CASSDQGAYEKLFF
TRBV7-9,TRBJ1-4,few,16,TRBD1,TGTGCCAGCAGCTTAGGTGTCGACAGGGCTAGTGAAAAACTGTTTTTT,CASSLGVDRASEKLFF
TRBV7-8,TRBJ1-1,NA,13,NA,TGTGCCAGCAGCTCAAATCTGGGTTCTGAAGCTTTCTTT,CASSSNLGSEAFF
TRBV27,TRBJ2-7,NA,16,TRBD2,TGTGCCAGCAGTTTATCGAGTCTAGCGGGAGGTTACGAGCAGTACTTC,CASSLSSLAGGYEQYF
TRBV20-1,TRBJ2-3,many,14,NA,TGCAGTGCTATGAGCGGGACAGGCACAGATACGCAGTATTTT,CSAMSGTGTDTQYF
TRBV3-1,TRBJ2-3,NA,15,NA,TGTGCCAGCAGCCAAGAGTTGGGTTTCACAGATACGCAGTATTTT,CASSQELGFTDTQYF
TRBV24-1,TRBJ2-3,few,17,TRBD2,TGTGCCACCAGTGATTTGCAAGCGGGGGGGTGTGGAGATACGCAGTATTTT,CATSDLQAGGCGDTQYF
TRBV6-5,TRBJ2-7,many,14,NA,TGTGCCAGCAGTTACTCGATAGGCGGCATTGAGCAGTACTTC,CASSYSIGGIEQYF